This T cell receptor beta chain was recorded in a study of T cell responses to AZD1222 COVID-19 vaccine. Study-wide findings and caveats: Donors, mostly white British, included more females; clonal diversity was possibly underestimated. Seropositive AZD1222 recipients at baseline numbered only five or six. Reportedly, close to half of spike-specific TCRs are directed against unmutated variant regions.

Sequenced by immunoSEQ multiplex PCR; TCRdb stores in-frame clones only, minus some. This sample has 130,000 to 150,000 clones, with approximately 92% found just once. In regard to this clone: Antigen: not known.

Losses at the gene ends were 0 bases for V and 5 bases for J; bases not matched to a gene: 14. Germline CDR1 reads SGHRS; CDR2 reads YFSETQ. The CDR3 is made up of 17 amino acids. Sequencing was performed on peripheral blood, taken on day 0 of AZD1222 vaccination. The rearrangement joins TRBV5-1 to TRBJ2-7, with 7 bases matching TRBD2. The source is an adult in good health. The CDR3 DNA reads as TGCGCCAGCAGCTTGGCCCATAAAAGGGAGGGCCCCCACGAGCAGTACTTC. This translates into CASSLAHKREGPHEQYF.